The 5 T cell receptor beta chains below were found in one sample sequenced in a study of control samples from healthy donors and cancer patients. Sequenced by immunoSEQ multiplex PCR; TCRdb stores in-frame clones only, minus some. In the table there are around 200,000 clones, 91% of which are singletons. Sequencing used blood. The receptor set was obtained from a young woman in good health.

The CDR3 nucleotides are TGCGCCAGCAGCCAAGATGGGGGGTTCTATGGCTACACCTTC. This encodes CASSQDGGFYGYTF. The V gene is TRBV4-1, the J gene TRBJ1-2, with a possible D match to TRBD1 (5 bases). Germline CDR1 MGHRA, CDR2 YSYEKL. CDR3 length: 14 amino acids. Trimming removed 0 bases at V and 4 bases at J, with 9 bases between.

V is TRBV11-2 and J is TRBJ1-1; D may be TRBD1 (6 bases). Trimming took 1 base from V and 6 from J, leaving 12 bases between them. Germline CDR1 and CDR2: SGHAT and FQNNGV. The CDR3 totals 14 residues. CDR3 sequence reads: CASSLGVRGAEAFF. The CDR3 coding sequence is TGTGCCAGCAGCTTAGGGGTCAGGGGCGCTGAAGCTTTCTTT.

V and J are TRBV19 and TRBJ1-3; 8 bases match TRBD1. The V gene end was trimmed by 5 bases and the J gene end by 4 bases; junction bases not matched to a gene: 4. This CDR3 is built from 14 residues. From germline, CDR1 is LNHDA and CDR2 SQIVND (reference sequence). CDR3 sequence: CASSSRTGGNTIYF. The CDR3 DNA follows: TGTGCCAGTAGTTCCCGGACAGGGGGAAACACCATATATTTT.

The chain recombines TRBV28 with TRBJ2-5, with D possibly matching TRBD1 (6 bases). The CDR3 extends over 13 amino acids. Germline V gene sequence: CDR1 MDHEN, CDR2 SYDVKM. V gave up 1 base and J gave up 5 bases, with 8 bases separating them. CDR3 loop: CASSLSGAETQYF. The CDR3 coding sequence is TGTGCCAGCAGTTTATCAGGGGCCGAGACCCAGTACTTC.

The chain employs TRBV7-9 and TRBJ1-3, with D tentatively TRBD1 (5 bases). The CDR3 is made up of 15 amino acids. Germline values: CDR1 SEHNR, CDR2 FQNEAQ (reference sequence). Between the trimmed V and J ends, which lost 2 bases and 3 bases, there was a span of 11 bases. CDR3 DNA sequence: TGTGCCAGCAGCTTACAGGGTGATTTTGGAAACACCATATATTTT. Protein product: CASSLQGDFGNTIYF.